Below are 14 T cell receptor beta chains sequenced from a single sample in a study of control samples from healthy donors and cancer patients. Clones were sequenced by immunoSEQ multiplex PCR, and TCRdb holds only the in-frame ones, with some missing. In the table there are tens of thousands of clones, roughly nine tenths of which are singletons. The sample taken for sequencing was blood. All receptors derive from a woman between 18 and 29 years old in good health.

The chain has TRBV6-5 and TRBJ2-7, with D unclear. Per germline, CDR1 MNHEY and CDR2 SVGAGI. This CDR3 contains 15 residues. V gave up 6 bases and J gave up 3 bases, with 18 bases separating them. The CDR3 here is CASSTASNIDYEQYF. The CDR3 nucleotides read TGTGCCAGCAGCACCGCGTCCAACATCGACTACGAGCAGTACTTC.

V usage is TRBV19 and J usage is TRBJ2-3; 12 bases fit TRBD1. This CDR3 comprises 16 residues. Per germline, CDR1 LNHDA and CDR2 SQIVND (reference sequence). Unmatched junction bases numbered 10, after V lost 7 bases and J lost 5 bases. DNA for the CDR3: TGTGCCAGTACCCCAACCGGGACAGGGGGCAAAGATACGCAGTATTTT. Encoded protein: CASTPTGTGGKDTQYF.

V is TRBV7-8 and J is TRBJ1-4, with a weak D call TRBD1 (5 bases). Between the trimmed V and J ends, which lost 5 bases and 4 bases, there was a span of 11 bases. The CDR3 extends over 14 amino acids. From germline, CDR1 is SGHVS and CDR2 FQNEAQ. The CDR3 loop is CASSNPQDNEKLFF. The CDR3 DNA reads TGTGCCAGCAGCAACCCACAGGATAATGAAAAACTGTTTTTT.

This clone was seen a few times. This sequence joins TRBV10-3 and TRBJ2-3; D is unresolved. Germline V gene sequence: CDR1 ENHRY, CDR2 SYGVKD. V lost 11 bases and J lost 3, with 18 bases in between. The CDR3 runs 14 residues. The CDR3 here is CASGVAGQTDTQYF. CDR3 DNA sequence: TGTGCCTCCGGCGTGGCAGGTCAAACAGATACGCAGTATTTT.

The table lists this clone with a few counts. A read error may account for a junction end that differs from germline. The chain employs TRBV2 and TRBJ1-1, with 10 bases matching TRBD1. The CDR3 has 17 amino acids. Germline CDR1 and CDR2: SNHLY and FYNNEI. For the CDR3, the DNA is TGTGCCAGCAGAGCAACCATACCGGGACAGGGGAACGCTGAAGCTTTCTTT. This encodes CASRATIPGQGNAEAFF.

This chain uses TRBV7-9 with TRBJ1-2; D is undetermined. The germline gives CDR1 SEHNR, CDR2 FQNEAQ (reference sequence). CDR3 length: 14 amino acids. The V end lost 1 base, the J end lost 7 bases, and 13 bases lay between the germline ends. The CDR3 loop reads CASSLGLGSSGYTF. As DNA, the CDR3 is TGTGCCAGCAGCTTAGGTCTGGGTTCCTCTGGCTACACCTTC.

The V and J genes are TRBV25-1 and TRBJ2-5, with D possibly matching TRBD1 (7 bases). The V end lost 2 bases, the J end lost 9 bases, and 22 bases lay between the germline ends. The germline V gene encodes CDR1 MGHDK and CDR2 SYGVNS. The CDR3 contains 16 residues. The CDR3 DNA reads TGTGCCAGCAGTGAAGCACGCCAAAGCCAGGGGGAGGCCCAGTACTTC. This gives the protein CASSEARQSQGEAQYF.

This chain joins TRBV15 and TRBJ1-1; no firm D call. CDR1 is LNHNV, CDR2 YYDKDF, per germline (reference sequence). V shed 1 base and J shed 0 bases, with 9 bases lying between them. The CDR3 covers 15 residues. CDR3 region: CATSRGGQMNTEAFF. In DNA, the CDR3 is TGTGCCACCAGCAGAGGCGGGCAGATGAACACTGAAGCTTTCTTT. Drawing the rest from reference TRBV15 and TRBJ1-1, the complete variable domain is DAMVIQNPRYQVTQFGKPVTLSCSQTLNHNVMYWYQQKSSQAPKLLFHYYDKDFNNEADTPDNFQSRRPNTSFCFLDIRSPGLGDTAMYLCATSRGGQMNTEAFFGQGTRLTVV.

The chain couples TRBV7-2 to TRBJ2-7, with TRBD1 matching 8 bases. The CDR3 runs 12 residues. After removal of 5 bases from V and 5 bases from J, the junction contained 2 bases not matched to a gene. Germline-derived CDR1 and CDR2 are SGHTA and FQGNSA. The DNA for the CDR3 is TGTGCCAGCAGCCCGGACAGGGACGAGCAGTACTTC. Its translation: CASSPDRDEQYF.

In this sample, this clone is large (0.1 to 1%). This rearrangement joins TRBV27 to TRBJ2-3; no clear D gene. Germline V lookup: CDR1 MNHEY, CDR2 SMNVEV (reference sequence). The V and J ends lost 2 bases and 5 bases respectively, with 8 bases between them. The length of the CDR3 is 13 residues. Here the CDR3 reads CASSLIGLDTQYF. DNA for the CDR3: TGTGCCAGCAGTTTAATAGGATTAGATACGCAGTATTTT.

This clone was counted a single time. V usage is TRBV9 and J usage is TRBJ1-3; D gene ambiguous. The CDR3 has 15 residues. The V and J ends lost 0 bases and 0 bases respectively, with 7 bases between them. From germline, CDR1 is SGDLS and CDR2 YYNGEE. CDR3 sequence reads: CASSVAANSGNTIYF. The DNA of the CDR3 is TGTGCCAGCAGCGTAGCAGCCAACTCTGGAAACACCATATATTTT.

The chain is built from TRBV5-1 and TRBJ1-1; maybe TRBD1 (5 bases). The CDR3 loop spans 15 amino acids. Germline-derived CDR1 and CDR2 are SGHRS and YFSETQ. V gave up 0 bases and J gave up 6 bases, with 15 bases separating them. CDR3 sequence reads: CASSLETGVSAEAFF. The CDR3 DNA sequence: TGCGCCAGCAGCTTGGAGACGGGGGTGAGTGCTGAAGCTTTCTTT.

The gene calls are TRBV14 and TRBJ2-7; weak D call: TRBD1 (5 bases). Deletions cut 0 bases from V and 2 bases from J, with 20 bases between. The germline CDR1 and CDR2 sequences are SGHDN and FVKESK. This CDR3 comprises 18 residues. The CDR3 spells CASSQDPYDRMGPYEQYF. CDR3 nucleotide sequence: TGTGCCAGCAGCCAAGATCCCTATGACAGAATGGGGCCCTACGAGCAGTACTTC. Complete variable domain (other parts from reference TRBV14 and TRBJ2-7): EAGVTQFPSHSVIEKGQTVTLRCDPISGHDNLYWYRRVMGKEIKFLLHFVKESKQDESGMPNNRFLAERTGGTYSTLKVQPAELEDSGVYFCASSQDPYDRMGPYEQYFGPGTRLTVT.

V is TRBV14 and J is TRBJ2-7, with D perhaps given as TRBD1 or TRBD2 (5 bases each). Germline lookup yields CDR1 SGHDN and CDR2 FVKESK. This CDR3 comprises 13 residues. Trimming shortened V by 9 bases and J by 3 bases, and 15 bases separated the two germline ends. The CDR3 DNA follows: TGTGCCAGTTCCCGGGACCATTACTACGAGCAGTACTTC. Its translation: CASSRDHYYEQYF.